The clone carrying this TCR beta chain was counted between two and nine times. Its matching antigen is unknown. The primer mix had 60 Vbeta and 13 Jbeta primers. Method: immunoSEQ multiplex PCR; TCRdb's copy keeps in-frame clones and lacks some. The data contain roughly 180,000 clones, approximately 80% of them singletons. CDR1 MNHEY and CDR2 SVGAGI come from the germline V gene. The CDR3 extends over 13 amino acids. V lost 5 bases and J lost 7, with 11 bases in between. The data are from a study of cytomegalovirus exposure and HLA in healthy donors. Findings and caveats of the study: Other equally common chains were less clonally expanded than HLA-associated TCR beta chains, a later analysis showed.

The sequence was collected from a male donor in good health and CMV-seronegative. The V and J genes are TRBV6-5 and TRBJ2-2, with no clear D. Input material: PBMCs. In DNA form, the CDR3 reads TGTGCCAGCAGTCAAACACAGTTCGGGGAGCTGTTTTTT. Its protein is CASSQTQFGELFF.